Below are 11 T cell receptor beta chains sequenced from a single sample in a study of neurological immune-mediated disorders (dated by TCRdb to the late 2010s). Library preparation was by 5' RACE. Sequencing was carried out with an Illumina HiSeq 2500. TCRdb redid the processing of the public reads, applying fastp at Q25 and MiXCR, and retained in-frame beta chains. Rows are unified per CDR3 protein, each entry keeping the most common DNA and genes. Here the sample has around 60,000 distinct CDR3 sequences; approximately 3.6% occur a single time. About 7% of the sample lies in the top ten. Sequencing was done on a sample of PBMCs. These receptor sequences come from a woman aged 60-75 years with multiple sclerosis.

This clonotype was found many times. The J gene is TRBJ2-3, the V gene TRBV3-1, with 9 nucleotides matching TRBD2. From germline, CDR1 is LGHDT and CDR2 YNNKEL (reference sequence). The CDR3 is made up of 15 amino acids. The ends lost 4 bases at V and 2 bases at J; junction bases unmatched: 4. CDR3 nucleotides: TGTGCCAGCAGCCCCGGGACTAGCCTCACAGATACGCAGTATTTT. Its translation is CASSPGTSLTDTQYF.

This clonotype came up many times. The CDR3: CASSVGLPPDNEQFF. The CDR3, as DNA: TGTGCCAGCAGCGTCGGGCTACCACCAGACAATGAGCAGTTCTTC. This chain joins TRBV9 and TRBJ2-1; D ambiguous. CDR1 and CDR2 from the germline V gene are SGDLS and YYNGEE. V was clipped by 2 bases and J by 5 bases, with 14 bases between them. The CDR3 loop spans 15 amino acids.

This clonotype has at least ten counts. The V and J genes are TRBV29-1 and TRBJ2-5, with a tentative D call TRBD2 (5 bases). This CDR3 spans 12 amino acids. The V and J ends lost 6 bases and 5 bases respectively, with 13 bases between them. The V gene's germline CDR1 is SQVTM and CDR2 ANQGSEA. The CDR3 DNA follows: TGCAGCGTGATCGAAGGCGGGGAGACCCAGTACTTC. As protein: CSVIEGGETQYF.

This clonotype was counted ten times or more. The chain combines TRBV20-1 with TRBJ2-3; 13 positions agree with TRBD2. Trimming cost V 2 bases and J 2 bases; bases outside gene matches: 7. The germline gives CDR1 DFQATT, CDR2 SNEGSKA (reference sequence). The CDR3 is made up of 17 amino acids. The DNA of the CDR3 is TGCAGTGCTAGACGACGACTAGCGGGGGGAACCACAGATACGCAGTATTTT. Protein: CSARRRLAGGTTDTQYF.

This clonotype was detected many times. The chain employs TRBV12-3 or TRBV12-4 and TRBJ1-2; D perhaps matches TRBD1 (6 bases). V was shortened by 2 bases and J by 5 bases, with 15 bases between the two germline ends. The CDR3 extends over 15 amino acids. DNA for the CDR3: TGTGCCAGCAGTTTAAGGGGGGGCGCTTGGTATGGCTACACCTTC. Protein sequence: CASSLRGGAWYGYTF.

The table lists this clonotype with many counts. The chain uses TRBV7-2 and TRBJ2-1, with 7 bases that match TRBD2. V dropped 5 bases and J dropped 7; count of bases not matched to a gene: 17. This CDR3 comprises 17 residues. Looked up from germline, CDR1 is SGHTA and CDR2 is FQGNSA. The CDR3 bases are TGTGCCAGCAGCCAACTCCTAGGAGCGGGGCCGCCAAATGAGCAGTTCTTC. Residues: CASSQLLGAGPPNEQFF.

This clonotype was recorded at least ten times. The V gene is TRBV15, the J gene TRBJ2-5; D not certain. Germline values: CDR1 LNHNV, CDR2 YYDKDF (reference sequence). This CDR3 comprises 13 residues. The ends were cut back, 1 base at V and 4 bases at J, with 7 bases in the middle. CDR3 sequence reads: CATSRVYRETQYF. CDR3 bases: TGTGCCACCAGCAGAGTTTACAGAGAGACCCAGTACTTC. Full variable domain (outside the CDR3, taken from reference TRBV15 and TRBJ2-5): DAMVIQNPRYQVTQFGKPVTLSCSQTLNHNVMYWYQQKSSQAPKLLFHYYDKDFNNEADTPDNFQSRRPNTSFCFLDIRSPGLGDTAMYLCATSRVYRETQYFGPGTRLLVL.

This clonotype occurred a few times. One end of the junction fails to match germline, which may point to a read error. V and J are TRBV9 and TRBJ2-1; 9 bases line up with TRBD1. The CDR3 length is 14 residues. Looked up from germline, CDR1 is SGDLS and CDR2 is YYNGEE. CDR3 residues: CTSSNRDRAYEQFF. The CDR3 DNA sequence: TGTACCAGCAGCAACCGGGACAGGGCATATGAGCAGTTCTTC.

This clonotype has just a few counts. DNA for the CDR3: TGTGCCTGGAGTGGGGGGGATCAGCCCCAGCATTTT. Amino acid sequence: CAWSGGDQPQHF. This sequence joins TRBV30 and TRBJ1-5, with D maybe TRBD1 (5 bases). There are 12 residues in the CDR3. The germline CDR1 and CDR2 sequences are GTSNPN and SVGIG (reference sequence). Trimming left V 1 base short and J 5 bases short, with 6 bases between. Drawing the rest from reference TRBV30 and TRBJ1-5, the complete variable domain is SQTIHQWPATLVQPVGSPLSLECTVEGTSNPNLYWYRQAAGRGLQLLFYSVGIGQISSEVPQNLSASRPQDRQFILSSKKLLLSDSGFYLCAWSGGDQPQHFGDGTRLSIL.

The table lists this clonotype with many counts. The chain recombines TRBV7-8 with TRBJ2-7; D possibly uses TRBD1 or TRBD2 (5 bases each). The CDR3 consists of 16 residues. V lost 2 bases to trimming and J lost 1 base, with 15 bases between them. CDR1 is SGHVS, CDR2 FQNEAQ, per germline. The CDR3 protein is CASSLIGAGDSYEQYF. The CDR3 coding sequence is TGTGCCAGCAGCTTAATTGGGGCGGGCGATTCCTACGAGCAGTACTTC.

This clonotype was recorded many times. V and J are TRBV20-1 and TRBJ2-7; tentatively, D is TRBD2 (6 bases). The CDR3 totals 13 residues. Germline loops: CDR1 DFQATT, CDR2 SNEGSKA (reference sequence). V lost 3 bases to trimming and J lost 3 bases, with 12 bases between them. Here the CDR3 DNA reads TGCAGTGCTAGCGCCGGGAGAAACTACGAGCAGTACTTC. Translation gives CSASAGRNYEQYF.